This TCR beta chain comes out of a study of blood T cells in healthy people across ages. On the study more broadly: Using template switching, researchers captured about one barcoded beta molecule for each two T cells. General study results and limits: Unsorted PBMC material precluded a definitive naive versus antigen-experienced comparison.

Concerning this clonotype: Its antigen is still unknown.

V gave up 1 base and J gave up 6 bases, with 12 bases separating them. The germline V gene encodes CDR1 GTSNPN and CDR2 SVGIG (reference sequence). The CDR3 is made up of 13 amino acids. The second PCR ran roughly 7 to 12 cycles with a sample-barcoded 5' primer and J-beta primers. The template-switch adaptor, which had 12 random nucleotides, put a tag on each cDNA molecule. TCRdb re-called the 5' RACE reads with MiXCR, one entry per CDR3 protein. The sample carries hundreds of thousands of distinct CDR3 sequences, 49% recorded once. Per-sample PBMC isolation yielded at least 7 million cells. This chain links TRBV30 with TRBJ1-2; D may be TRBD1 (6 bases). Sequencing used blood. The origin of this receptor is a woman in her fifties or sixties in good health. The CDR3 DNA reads TGTGCCTGGAGTGGGGTCACAGGGAATGGCTACACCTTC. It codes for CAWSGVTGNGYTF.